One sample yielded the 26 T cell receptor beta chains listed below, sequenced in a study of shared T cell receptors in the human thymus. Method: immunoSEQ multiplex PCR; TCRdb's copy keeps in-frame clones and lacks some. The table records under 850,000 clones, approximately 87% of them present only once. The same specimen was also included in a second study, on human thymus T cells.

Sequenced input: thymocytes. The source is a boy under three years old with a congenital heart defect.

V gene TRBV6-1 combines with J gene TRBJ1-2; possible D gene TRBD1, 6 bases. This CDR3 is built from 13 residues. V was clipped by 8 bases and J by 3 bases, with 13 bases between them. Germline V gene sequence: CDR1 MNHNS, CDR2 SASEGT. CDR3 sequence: CASQGKRDYGYTF. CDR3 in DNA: TGTGCCAGCCAGGGGAAACGGGACTATGGCTACACCTTC.

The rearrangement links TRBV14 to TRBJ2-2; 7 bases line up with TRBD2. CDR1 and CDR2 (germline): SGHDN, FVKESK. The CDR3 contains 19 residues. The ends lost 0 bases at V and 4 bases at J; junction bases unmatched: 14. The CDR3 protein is CASSQDGSSGEEITGELFF. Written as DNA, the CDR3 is TGTGCCAGCAGCCAAGATGGTTCGAGCGGGGAGGAAATCACCGGGGAGCTGTTTTTT.

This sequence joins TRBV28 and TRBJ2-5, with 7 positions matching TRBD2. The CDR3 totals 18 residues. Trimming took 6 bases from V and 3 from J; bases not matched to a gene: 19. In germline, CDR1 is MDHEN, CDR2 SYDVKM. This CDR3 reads CASSTNHPLQTSEETQYF. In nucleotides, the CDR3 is TGTGCCAGCAGCACAAACCACCCACTACAAACTAGCGAAGAGACCCAGTACTTC.

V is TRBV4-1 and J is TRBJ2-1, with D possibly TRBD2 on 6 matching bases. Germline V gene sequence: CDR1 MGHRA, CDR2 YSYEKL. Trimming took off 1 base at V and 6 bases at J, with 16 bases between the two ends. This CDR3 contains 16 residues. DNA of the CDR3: TGCGCCAGCAGCCAAGGTCTCGGCCTAGCGCGCAATGAGCAGTTCTTC. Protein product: CASSQGLGLARNEQFF.

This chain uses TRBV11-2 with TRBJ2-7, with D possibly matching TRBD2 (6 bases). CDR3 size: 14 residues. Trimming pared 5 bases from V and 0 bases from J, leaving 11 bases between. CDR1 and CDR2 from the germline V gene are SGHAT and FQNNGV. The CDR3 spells CASSRAGSSYEQYF. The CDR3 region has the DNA TGTGCCAGCAGCCGAGCGGGTAGCTCCTACGAGCAGTACTTC.

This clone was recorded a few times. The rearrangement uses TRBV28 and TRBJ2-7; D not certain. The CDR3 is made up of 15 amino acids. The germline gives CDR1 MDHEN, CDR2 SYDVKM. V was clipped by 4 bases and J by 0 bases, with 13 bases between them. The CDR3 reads CASSSPQVISYEQYF. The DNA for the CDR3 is TGTGCCAGCAGTTCCCCTCAGGTCATCTCCTACGAGCAGTACTTC.

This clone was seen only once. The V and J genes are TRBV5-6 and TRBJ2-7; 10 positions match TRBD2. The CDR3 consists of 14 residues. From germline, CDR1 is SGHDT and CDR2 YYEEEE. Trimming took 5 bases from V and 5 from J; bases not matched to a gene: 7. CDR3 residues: CASRKAGGPDEQYF. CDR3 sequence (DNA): TGTGCCAGCAGAAAAGCGGGAGGGCCGGACGAGCAGTACTTC.

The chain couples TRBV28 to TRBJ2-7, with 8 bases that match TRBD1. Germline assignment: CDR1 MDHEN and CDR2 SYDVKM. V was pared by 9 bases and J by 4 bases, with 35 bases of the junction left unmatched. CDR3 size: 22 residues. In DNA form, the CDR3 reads TGTGCCAGTGCCCACCAACCACCCTCGCGGACAGGGAGGAAAGCTCCTGGGTACGAGCAGTACTTC. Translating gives CASAHQPPSRTGRKAPGYEQYF.

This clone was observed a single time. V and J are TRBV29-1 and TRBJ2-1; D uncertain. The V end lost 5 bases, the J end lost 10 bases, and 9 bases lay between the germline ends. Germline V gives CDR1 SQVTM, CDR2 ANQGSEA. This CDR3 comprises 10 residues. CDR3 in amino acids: CSVIVEEQFF. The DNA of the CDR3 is TGCAGCGTTATTGTAGAGGAGCAGTTCTTC.

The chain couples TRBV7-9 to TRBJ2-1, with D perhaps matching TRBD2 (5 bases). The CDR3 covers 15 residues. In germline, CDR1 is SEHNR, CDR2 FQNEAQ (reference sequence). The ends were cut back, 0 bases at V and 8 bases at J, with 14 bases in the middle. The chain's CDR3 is CASSLAKRRWDEQFF. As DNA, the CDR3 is TGTGCCAGCAGCTTAGCGAAGCGGAGGTGGGATGAGCAGTTCTTC. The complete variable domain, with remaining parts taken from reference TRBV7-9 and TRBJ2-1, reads DTGVSQNPRHKITKRGQNVTFRCDPISEHNRLYWYRQTLGQGPEFLTYFQNEAQLEKSRLLSDRFSAERPKGSFSTLEIQRTEQGDSAMYLCASSLAKRRWDEQFFGPGTRLTVL.

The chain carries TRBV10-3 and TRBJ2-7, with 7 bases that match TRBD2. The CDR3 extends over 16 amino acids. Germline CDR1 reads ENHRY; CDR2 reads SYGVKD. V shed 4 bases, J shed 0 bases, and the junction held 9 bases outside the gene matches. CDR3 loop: CAISGGVAGSSYEQYF. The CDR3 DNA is TGTGCCATCAGTGGGGGCGTAGCGGGTAGCTCCTACGAGCAGTACTTC.

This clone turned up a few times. CDR3 sequence: CASSPGQGAGGTEAFF. CDR3 DNA: TGTGCCAGCAGCCCGGGACAGGGGGCTGGGGGCACTGAAGCTTTCTTT. V is TRBV5-6 and J is TRBJ1-1, with 12 bases lining up with TRBD1. The CDR3 is 16 residues long. V lost 4 bases to trimming and J lost 4 bases; unmatched junction nucleotides: 8. Germline-derived CDR1 and CDR2 are SGHDT and YYEEEE.

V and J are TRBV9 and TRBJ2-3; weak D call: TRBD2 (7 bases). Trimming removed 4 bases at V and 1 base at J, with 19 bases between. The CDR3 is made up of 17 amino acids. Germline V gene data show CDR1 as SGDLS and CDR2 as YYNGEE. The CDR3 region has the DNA TGTGCCAGCAGCTCGAACCTAGCGGAGGGGGGCACAGATACGCAGTATTTT. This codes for CASSSNLAEGGTDTQYF.

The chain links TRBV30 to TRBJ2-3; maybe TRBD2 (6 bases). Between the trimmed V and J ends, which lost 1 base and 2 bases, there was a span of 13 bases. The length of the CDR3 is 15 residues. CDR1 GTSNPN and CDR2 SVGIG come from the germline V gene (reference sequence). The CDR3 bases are TGTGCCTGGAGTGATCGACTAGGCCCCACAGATACGCAGTATTTT. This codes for CAWSDRLGPTDTQYF.

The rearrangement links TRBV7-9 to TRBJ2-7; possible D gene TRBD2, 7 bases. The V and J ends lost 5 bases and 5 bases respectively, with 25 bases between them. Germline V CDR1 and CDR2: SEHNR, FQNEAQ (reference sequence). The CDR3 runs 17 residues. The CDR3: CASSPPGAGAPLDEQYF. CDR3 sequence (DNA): TGTGCCAGCAGCCCCCCAGGTGCGGGGGCCCCCTTGGACGAGCAGTACTTC. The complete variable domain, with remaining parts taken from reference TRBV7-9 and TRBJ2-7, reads DTGVSQNPRHKITKRGQNVTFRCDPISEHNRLYWYRQTLGQGPEFLTYFQNEAQLEKSRLLSDRFSAERPKGSFSTLEIQRTEQGDSAMYLCASSPPGAGAPLDEQYFGPGTRLTVT.

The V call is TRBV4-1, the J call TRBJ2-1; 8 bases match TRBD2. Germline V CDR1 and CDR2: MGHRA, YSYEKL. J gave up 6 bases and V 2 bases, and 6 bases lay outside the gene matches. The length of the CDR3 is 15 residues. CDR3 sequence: CASSQRGGLPNEQFF. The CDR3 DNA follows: TGCGCCAGCAGCCAACGGGGGGGGCTACCCAATGAGCAGTTCTTC.

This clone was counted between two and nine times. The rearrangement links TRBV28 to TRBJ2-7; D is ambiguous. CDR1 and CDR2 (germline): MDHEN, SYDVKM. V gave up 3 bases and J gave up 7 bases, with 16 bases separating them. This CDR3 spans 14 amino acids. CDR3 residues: CASSFAPDFGEQYF. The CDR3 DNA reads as TGTGCCAGCAGTTTTGCCCCCGACTTCGGAGAGCAGTACTTC.

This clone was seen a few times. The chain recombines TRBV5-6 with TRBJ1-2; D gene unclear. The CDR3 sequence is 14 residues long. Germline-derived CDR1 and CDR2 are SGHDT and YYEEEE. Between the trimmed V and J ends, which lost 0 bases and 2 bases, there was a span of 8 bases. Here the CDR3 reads CASSLGGGNYGYTF. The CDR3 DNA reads TGTGCCAGCAGCTTGGGAGGAGGGAACTATGGCTACACCTTC.

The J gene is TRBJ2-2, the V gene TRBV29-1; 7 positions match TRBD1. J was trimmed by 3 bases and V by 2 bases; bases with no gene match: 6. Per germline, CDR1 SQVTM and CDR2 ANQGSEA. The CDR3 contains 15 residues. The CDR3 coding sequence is TGCAGCGTTGAATCTGGGACAGAGTACACCGGGGAGCTGTTTTTT. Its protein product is CSVESGTEYTGELFF.

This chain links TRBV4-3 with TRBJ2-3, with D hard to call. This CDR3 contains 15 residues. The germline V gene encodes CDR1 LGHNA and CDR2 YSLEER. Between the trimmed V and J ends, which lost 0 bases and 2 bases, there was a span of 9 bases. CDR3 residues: CASSQDGGTTDTQYF. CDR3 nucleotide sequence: TGCGCCAGCAGCCAAGACGGCGGAACCACAGATACGCAGTATTTT.

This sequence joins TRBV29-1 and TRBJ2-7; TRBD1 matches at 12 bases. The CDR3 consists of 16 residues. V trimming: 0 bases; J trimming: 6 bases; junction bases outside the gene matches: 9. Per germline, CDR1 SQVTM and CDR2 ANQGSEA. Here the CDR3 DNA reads TGCAGCGTTGAAGATCTCCAGCCGGGACAGGGGGCCGAGCAGTACTTC. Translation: CSVEDLQPGQGAEQYF.

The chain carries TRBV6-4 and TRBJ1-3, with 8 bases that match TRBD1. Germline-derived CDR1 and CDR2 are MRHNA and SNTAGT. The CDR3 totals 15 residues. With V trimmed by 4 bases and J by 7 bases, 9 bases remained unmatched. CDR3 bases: TGTGCCAGCAGTGGACCTGACAGGGGTCGCAACACCATATATTTT. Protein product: CASSGPDRGRNTIYF.

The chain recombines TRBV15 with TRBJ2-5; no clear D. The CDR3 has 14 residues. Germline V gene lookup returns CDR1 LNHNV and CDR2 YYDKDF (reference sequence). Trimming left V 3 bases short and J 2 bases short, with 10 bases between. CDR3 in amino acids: CATSRGLTQETQYF. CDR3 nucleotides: TGTGCCACCAGCAGGGGCTTGACACAAGAGACCCAGTACTTC.

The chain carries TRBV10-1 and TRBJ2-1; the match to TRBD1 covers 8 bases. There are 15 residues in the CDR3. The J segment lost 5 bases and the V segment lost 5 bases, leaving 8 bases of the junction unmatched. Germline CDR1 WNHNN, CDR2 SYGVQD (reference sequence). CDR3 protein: CASSRTGFSHNEQFF. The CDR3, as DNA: TGCGCCAGCAGTCGGACAGGGTTTTCCCACAATGAGCAGTTCTTC.

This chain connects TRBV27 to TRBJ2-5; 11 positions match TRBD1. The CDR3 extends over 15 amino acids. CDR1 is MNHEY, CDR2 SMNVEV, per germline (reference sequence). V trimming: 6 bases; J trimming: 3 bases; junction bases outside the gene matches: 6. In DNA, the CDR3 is TGTGCCAGCAGGAAGAGGACAGGGGGCAAAGAGACCCAGTACTTC. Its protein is CASRKRTGGKETQYF.

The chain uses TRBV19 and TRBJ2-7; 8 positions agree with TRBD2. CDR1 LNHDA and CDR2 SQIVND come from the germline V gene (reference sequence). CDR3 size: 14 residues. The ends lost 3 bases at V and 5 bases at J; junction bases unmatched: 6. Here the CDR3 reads CASSMQRESNEQYF. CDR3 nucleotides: TGTGCCAGTAGTATGCAGCGGGAGTCTAACGAGCAGTACTTC.